What follows are 29 T cell receptor beta chains derived from one specimen sequenced in a study of human T cells and chemical hapten exposure. The sample's time point: patch test 3, about 24 weeks after DPC sensitization. As for treatment: therapeutic diphenylcyclopropenone sensitization with weekly scalp DPC. TCRdb fed the RACE reads into MiXCR, producing one record per CDR3 protein. The table lists some 91,000 distinct CDR3 sequences, roughly 27% of them singletons. The material sequenced was whole blood, taken in connection with sensitization to the hapten diphenylcyclopropenone (DPC). These receptors were taken from a man aged 40-55 years with alopecia areata. Some clones in this sample may be carry-over from other donors' samples.

The chain recombines TRBV24-1 with TRBJ2-5; 8 bases are shared with TRBD1. The V gene end was trimmed by 4 bases and the J gene end by 1 base; junction bases not matched to a gene: 10. The CDR3 has 17 residues. Germline loops: CDR1 KGHDR, CDR2 SFDVKD. The CDR3 DNA reads as TGTGCCACCAGTGACACATCGGGGACAGGACCCCAAGAGACCCAGTACTTC. Translated, it gives CATSDTSGTGPQETQYF.

The chain has TRBV6-1 and TRBJ2-1; D unresolved. CDR1 is MNHNS, CDR2 SASEGT, per germline. The CDR3 has 14 residues. Trimming shortened V by 1 base and J by 0 bases, and 4 bases separated the two germline ends. The DNA of the CDR3 is TGTGCCAGCAGTGAAGGCAGCTCCTACAATGAGCAGTTCTTC. As protein: CASSEGSSYNEQFF.

This clonotype was found a few times. The J gene is TRBJ2-7, the V gene TRBV12-3 or TRBV12-4; 8 bases map to TRBD2. The CDR3 is made up of 15 amino acids. V dropped 6 bases and J dropped 5; count of bases not matched to a gene: 12. The CDR3 loop reads CASSLWVAGMDEQYF. CDR3 DNA sequence: TGTGCCAGCAGCCTGTGGGTAGCGGGAATGGACGAGCAGTACTTC.

This clonotype was counted between two and nine times. The chain combines TRBV20-1 with TRBJ2-7; 9 nucleotides line up with TRBD1. Trimming at V came to 6 bases and at J to 2 bases, leaving 8 bases not matched to a gene. The V gene's germline CDR1 is DFQATT and CDR2 SNEGSKA (reference sequence). This CDR3 region has 14 residues. DNA for the CDR3: TGCAGTGCGTGGGGGACAGGGCTTACCTACGAGCAGTACTTC. Translating gives CSAWGTGLTYEQYF.

This clonotype has just one count. The chain uses TRBV25-1 and TRBJ2-6, with D perhaps matching TRBD1 (6 bases). This CDR3 contains 18 residues. V was shortened by 4 bases and J by 4 bases, with 20 bases between the two germline ends. Germline V lookup: CDR1 MGHDK, CDR2 SYGVNS. The CDR3 here is CASSGPTQGPSGANVLTF. CDR3 DNA sequence: TGTGCCAGCAGTGGCCCCACACAGGGACCCTCCGGGGCCAACGTCCTGACTTTC.

V gene TRBV12-3 or TRBV12-4 combines with J gene TRBJ1-1; D gene unclear. V lost 3 bases and J 0 bases, leaving 2 bases between the germline ends. The CDR3 totals 12 residues. CDR3 loop: CASSFLNTEAFF. In DNA form, the CDR3 reads TGTGCCAGCAGTTTTCTGAACACTGAAGCTTTCTTT.

The rearrangement joins TRBV29-1 to TRBJ2-1, with 12 bases aligning to TRBD2. This CDR3 comprises 14 residues. The germline V gene encodes CDR1 SQVTM and CDR2 ANQGSEA. V dropped 5 bases and J dropped 4; count of bases not matched to a gene: 3. CDR3 in DNA: TGCAGCGTTCGACTAGCGGGAGTATACAATGAGCAGTTCTTC. Protein sequence: CSVRLAGVYNEQFF.

V and J are TRBV20-1 and TRBJ1-5; D unresolved. Germline V lookup: CDR1 DFQATT, CDR2 SNEGSKA (reference sequence). The CDR3 contains 13 residues. The V gene lost 5 bases and the J gene lost 4 bases, with 12 bases spanning the gap. In DNA, the CDR3 is TGCAGTGCTCCAGCCCAGCCTAATCAGCCCCAGCATTTT. This encodes CSAPAQPNQPQHF.

This clonotype was detected a few times. The genes are TRBV20-1 and TRBJ1-1, with 7 bases matching TRBD1. The CDR3 spans 12 residues. Germline V gene sequence: CDR1 DFQATT, CDR2 SNEGSKA (reference sequence). J gave up 11 bases and V 0 bases, and 6 bases lay outside the gene matches. CDR3 bases: TGCAGTGCTAGAGATCAGGGGGTTAAGGCTTTCTTT. This gives the protein CSARDQGVKAFF.

This sequence joins TRBV5-1 and TRBJ2-3; 10 bases fit TRBD2. CDR1 and CDR2 from the germline V gene are SGHRS and YFSETQ. Trimming cost V 0 bases and J 1 base; bases outside gene matches: 2. The CDR3 spans 16 residues. The CDR3 protein is CASSLAGTSGTDTQYF. CDR3 nucleotides: TGCGCCAGCAGCTTGGCTGGGACTAGCGGCACAGATACGCAGTATTTT.

A few counts support this clonotype. The chain links TRBV20-1 to TRBJ2-3, with 11 bases aligning to TRBD2. Germline CDR1 is DFQATT and CDR2 is SNEGSKA (reference sequence). This CDR3 comprises 18 residues. With V trimmed by 5 bases and J by 2 bases, 15 bases remained unmatched. The CDR3 region has the DNA TGCAGTGCTCCAGCCGGGACTAGCGGAACCATGAACACAGATACGCAGTATTTT. This codes for CSAPAGTSGTMNTDTQYF.

This clonotype has a handful of counts. The chain joins TRBV7-2 to TRBJ2-1; D unclear. In germline, CDR1 is SGHTA, CDR2 FQGNSA. V lost 1 base and J lost 4, with 11 bases in between. This CDR3 is 15 amino acids long. The CDR3 loop is CASSLGADSYNEQFF. In nucleotides, the CDR3 is TGTGCCAGCAGCTTAGGTGCGGATTCATACAATGAGCAGTTCTTC. Combining the CDR3 with reference TRBV7-2 and TRBJ2-1 gives the whole variable domain GAGVSQSPSNKVTEKGKDVELRCDPISGHTALYWYRQSLGQGLEFLIYFQGNSAPDKSGLPSDRFSAERTGGSVSTLTIQRTQQEDSAVYLCASSLGADSYNEQFFGPGTRLTVL.

This clonotype turned up a few times. The chain has TRBV6-2 or TRBV6-3 and TRBJ2-7, with unresolved D. This CDR3 spans 11 amino acids. Trimming removed 6 bases at V and 7 bases at J, with 10 bases between. CDR1 MNHEY and CDR2 SVGEGT come from the germline V gene. Here the CDR3 reads CASSSDGEQYF. CDR3 coding DNA: TGTGCCAGCAGCTCCGACGGGGAGCAGTACTTC.

This clonotype was detected only a few times. The chain carries TRBV10-3 and TRBJ2-7; D remains ambiguous. The V gene lost 3 bases and the J gene lost 2 bases, with 2 bases spanning the gap. Germline values: CDR1 ENHRY, CDR2 SYGVKD. The CDR3 consists of 11 residues. CDR3 sequence: CAISDPYEQYF. The CDR3 DNA reads TGTGCCATCAGTGATCCCTACGAGCAGTACTTC.

The V gene is TRBV6-5, the J gene TRBJ2-3, with 8 bases lining up with TRBD2. Per germline, CDR1 MNHEY and CDR2 SVGAGI. Trimming cost V 8 bases and J 7 bases; bases outside gene matches: 20. CDR3 length equals 17 residues. The CDR3 DNA sequence: TGTGCCAGCTCCACCCGGGGCCCTAAGCGGGAGCAAAATACGCAGTATTTT. It encodes CASSTRGPKREQNTQYF.

This clonotype was seen only a few times. V and J are TRBV28 and TRBJ2-3; TRBD2 might be the D (6 bases). Looked up from germline, CDR1 is MDHEN and CDR2 is SYDVKM. Trimming left V 4 bases short and J 2 bases short, with 16 bases between. This CDR3 is built from 16 residues. The CDR3 region is CASSSRDALATDTQYF. The DNA for the CDR3 is TGTGCCAGCAGTTCGCGGGACGCCCTTGCCACAGATACGCAGTATTTT.

The chain carries TRBV7-9 and TRBJ2-1; 11 nucleotides agree with TRBD2. V lost 8 bases, J lost 12 bases, and 15 bases stayed unmatched. From germline, CDR1 is SEHNR and CDR2 FQNEAQ (reference sequence). The length of the CDR3 is 15 residues. CDR3: CASALGLAGGRWQFF. CDR3 sequence (DNA): TGTGCCAGCGCCCTAGGGCTAGCGGGAGGCAGGTGGCAGTTCTTC.

The table lists this clonotype with a few counts. V usage is TRBV7-9 and J usage is TRBJ2-1; TRBD2 matches 8 bases. CDR1 is SEHNR, CDR2 FQNEAQ, per germline (reference sequence). The V gene end was trimmed by 1 base and the J gene end by 4 bases; junction bases not matched to a gene: 6. CDR3 length equals 16 residues. DNA for the CDR3: TGTGCCAGCAGCTTAGGGGCGGGAGGACAATACAATGAGCAGTTCTTC. Its protein product is CASSLGAGGQYNEQFF.

J is TRBJ2-1 and V is TRBV24-1; possibly TRBD2 for D (6 bases). The V and J ends lost 5 bases and 4 bases respectively, with 17 bases between them. The CDR3 spans 16 residues. Germline V gene sequence: CDR1 KGHDR, CDR2 SFDVKD. The CDR3 DNA follows: TGTGCCACCAGTGCCCCCCCGGGGGAACCGTACAATGAGCAGTTCTTC. It is translated as CATSAPPGEPYNEQFF.

The sample holds many counts of this clonotype. The genes are TRBV7-9 and TRBJ2-2; no firm D call. The length of the CDR3 is 12 residues. From germline, CDR1 is SEHNR and CDR2 FQNEAQ (reference sequence). V was shortened by 5 bases and J by 7 bases, with 8 bases between the two germline ends. The DNA of the CDR3 is TGTGCCAGCAGCCTACGGATCGGGGAGCTGTTTTTT. Translating it yields CASSLRIGELFF.

The J gene is TRBJ2-6, the V gene TRBV18; D is unresolved. V was cut by 6 bases and J by 4 bases, with 19 bases left in between. Germline CDR1 reads KGHSH; CDR2 reads LQKENI. This CDR3 region has 17 residues. For the CDR3, the DNA is TGTGCCAGCTCCCCGTTGGAGTCGATTACGGGGGCCAACGTCCTGACTTTC. This translates into CASSPLESITGANVLTF.

The rearrangement links TRBV2 to TRBJ1-5; D is perhaps TRBD1 (5 bases). Germline V gene sequence: CDR1 SNHLY, CDR2 FYNNEI. The V gene lost 6 bases and the J gene lost 2 bases, with 14 bases spanning the gap. The CDR3 totals 15 residues. The CDR3 protein is CASRDGRGCNQPQHF. The CDR3 region has the DNA TGTGCCAGCAGAGACGGGAGGGGTTGCAATCAGCCCCAGCATTTT.

The gene calls are TRBV7-9 and TRBJ1-2; 7 nucleotides agree with TRBD1. The ends lost 2 bases at V and 4 bases at J; junction bases unmatched: 7. Germline values: CDR1 SEHNR, CDR2 FQNEAQ (reference sequence). This CDR3 spans 15 amino acids. DNA of the CDR3: TGTGCCAGCAGCTTACCAGGACAGGACTTCTATGGCTACACCTTC. Encoded protein: CASSLPGQDFYGYTF.

J is TRBJ2-7 and V is TRBV28; the match to TRBD2 covers 7 bases. The CDR3 has 14 residues. The trim removed 4 bases at V and 2 bases at J, leaving 5 bases unmatched. Germline CDR1 reads MDHEN; CDR2 reads SYDVKM. CDR3 DNA: TGTGCCAGCAGTTCCCCGGCGGGAGCCTACGAGCAGTACTTC. Amino acids: CASSSPAGAYEQYF.

The chain uses TRBV9 and TRBJ2-2; TRBD2 aligns across 7 bases. V shed 0 bases and J 1 base; nucleotides not matched to a gene: 6. Per the germline V gene, CDR1 is SGDLS and CDR2 is YYNGEE. The CDR3 has 17 residues. CDR3 DNA sequence: TGTGCCAGCAGCGTAGCGGTAGGGAGGGAGAACACCGGGGAGCTGTTTTTT. It is translated as CASSVAVGRENTGELFF.

This chain connects TRBV7-2 to TRBJ2-7, with 7 bases that match TRBD2. This CDR3 region has 15 residues. CDR1 and CDR2 from the germline V gene are SGHTA and FQGNSA. Germline trimming cut 3 bases from V and 4 bases from J; bases unmatched to any gene: 9. CDR3 loop: CASSLPKGGRYEQYF. CDR3 DNA sequence: TGTGCCAGCAGCTTGCCCAAGGGAGGGAGGTACGAGCAGTACTTC.

This chain joins TRBV28 and TRBJ2-5; TRBD1 might be the D (5 bases). V was pared by 5 bases and J by 0 bases, with 10 bases between. CDR3 length: 14 residues. CDR1 is MDHEN and CDR2 is SYDVKM in the germline V gene. In DNA form, the CDR3 reads TGTGCCAGCAGTGTAGGGGCGAACCAAGAGACCCAGTACTTC. It encodes CASSVGANQETQYF.

This clonotype was found many times. V and J are TRBV12-3 or TRBV12-4 and TRBJ2-7; no firm D call. The germline V and J ends were trimmed by 3 bases and 0 bases, with 0 bases remaining between them. The CDR3 consists of 11 residues. DNA of the CDR3: TGTGCCAGCAGTTTCTCCTACGAGCAGTACTTC. It specifies CASSFSYEQYF.

This clonotype was seen only a few times. The chain couples TRBV20-1 to TRBJ2-3, with D perhaps matching TRBD2 (5 bases). Trimming removed 6 bases at V and 2 bases at J, with 18 bases between. This CDR3 has 15 amino acids. Germline values: CDR1 DFQATT, CDR2 SNEGSKA (reference sequence). The CDR3 sequence is CSAPGELLYTDTQYF. The CDR3 DNA sequence: TGCAGTGCCCCTGGGGAGCTTCTTTACACAGATACGCAGTATTTT.